This TCR beta chain stems from a study of CD8+CD57+ T cells in acquired aplastic anemia. Study at large: DNA per sorted CD4+ or CD8+ sample ranged 0.2 to 27.4 ug, averaging about 2.9 ug.

The germline V and J ends were trimmed by 7 bases and 4 bases, with 4 bases remaining between them. The germline V gene encodes CDR1 MGHDK and CDR2 SYGVNS. The length of the CDR3 is 10 residues. The template for TCR beta VDJ and CDR3 sequence profiling was genomic DNA. A single record per CDR3 protein comes from TCRdb applying MiXCR to the reads. Of about 35,000 distinct CDR3 sequences detected, around three quarters appear once; the ten largest clones hold about 23%. This TCR came from a human donor in good health, serving as a control. The specimen sequenced was sorted CD4+, CD8+, or CD8+CD57+ T cells (not recorded which) from PBMCs. The J gene is TRBJ1-1, the V gene TRBV25-1; D is ambiguous. The CDR3 region has the DNA TGTGCCAGCAAGGGCACTGAAGCTTTCTTT. As protein: CASKGTEAFF. Together with reference TRBV25-1 and TRBJ1-1, the CDR3 gives the full variable domain: EADIYQTPRYLVIGTGKKITLECSQTMGHDKMYWYQQDPGMELHLIHYSYGVNSTEKGDLSSESTVSRIRTEHFPLTLESARPSHTSQYLCASKGTEAFFGQGTRLTVV.